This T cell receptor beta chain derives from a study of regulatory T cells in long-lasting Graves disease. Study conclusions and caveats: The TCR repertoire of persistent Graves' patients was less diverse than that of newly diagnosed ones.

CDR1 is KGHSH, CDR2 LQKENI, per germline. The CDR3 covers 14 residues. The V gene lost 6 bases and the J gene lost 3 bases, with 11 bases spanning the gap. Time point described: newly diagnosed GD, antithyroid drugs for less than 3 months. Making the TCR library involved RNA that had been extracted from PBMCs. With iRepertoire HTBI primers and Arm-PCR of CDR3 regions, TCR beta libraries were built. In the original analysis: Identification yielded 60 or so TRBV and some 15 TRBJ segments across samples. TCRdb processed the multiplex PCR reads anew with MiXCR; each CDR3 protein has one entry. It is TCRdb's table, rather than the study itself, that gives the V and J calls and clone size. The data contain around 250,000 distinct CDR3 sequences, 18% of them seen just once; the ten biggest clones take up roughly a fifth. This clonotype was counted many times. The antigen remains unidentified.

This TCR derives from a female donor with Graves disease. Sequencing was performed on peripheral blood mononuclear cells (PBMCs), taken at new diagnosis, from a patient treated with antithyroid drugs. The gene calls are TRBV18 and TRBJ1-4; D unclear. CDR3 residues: CASSSLMANEKLFF. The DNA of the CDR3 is TGTGCCAGCTCTAGCCTCATGGCTAATGAAAAACTGTTTTTT.